One TCR beta chain is described in this entry. Antigen: not known. Primers for the PCR totalled 60 Vbeta and 13 Jbeta. The assay was immunoSEQ multiplex PCR, and TCRdb's table has in-frame clones only and misses some. There are about 150,000 clones in the sample; more than 75% occur only once, and about 2.3% lies in the top ten. The sample belongs to a study of cytomegalovirus exposure and HLA in healthy donors. The CDR3 runs 15 residues. Germline CDR1 GTSNPN, CDR2 SVGIG (reference sequence). Trimming took 2 bases from V and 1 from J, leaving 14 bases between them. Study outcomes and limitations: The investigators catalogued 160 or so TCR beta chains as cytomegalovirus-associated. In a later analysis, TCR beta V- and J-gene trimming was associated with a missense DCLRE1C variant.

This TCR was recovered from a woman aged 18-29 years in good health and CMV-seronegative. This chain uses TRBV30 with TRBJ1-1; a possible D gene is TRBD1 (6 bases). Sample: PBMCs. CDR3 DNA: TGTGCCTGGAGTCCTAACGGACAGCAGAACACTGAAGCTTTCTTT. Translated, it gives CAWSPNGQQNTEAFF.